One and the same sample provided the 25 T cell receptor beta chains below, sequenced in a study of molecular identifiers for immune sequencing clone quantification. A single record per CDR3 protein comes from TCRdb applying MiXCR to the PCR reads. The table includes hundreds of thousands of distinct CDR3 sequences, 25% detected once. The source material was naive CD8+ T cells from blood, with Jurkat cell RNA spiked in. Subset here: FACS-sorted CD8+CD4-CCR7+CD45RA+ naive T cells. These receptor sequences come from a human donor in good health. Some libraries in this study had Jurkat cell RNA spiked in.

The chain has TRBV27 and TRBJ2-7, with 7 bases matching TRBD1. This CDR3 spans 16 amino acids. Per germline, CDR1 MNHEY and CDR2 SMNVEV (reference sequence). V lost 3 bases to trimming and J lost 0 bases; unmatched junction nucleotides: 8. Here the CDR3 DNA reads TGTGCCAGCAGTTTGGGAGTGACAGGGAGCTCCTACGAGCAGTACTTC. The encoded protein is CASSLGVTGSSYEQYF.

A word on this clonotype: The CDR3 carries no conserved terminal phenylalanine or tryptophan, so it likely arises from a read error. The rearrangement uses TRBV24-1 and TRBJ1-2, with TRBD1 matching 7 bases. Germline V gene sequence: CDR1 KGHDR, CDR2 SFDVKD. The CDR3 is made up of 16 amino acids. V lost 0 bases, J lost 4 bases, and 7 bases stayed unmatched. CDR3: CATSDLRQGRVYGYTL. The CDR3 DNA reads as TGTGCCACCAGTGATTTGCGACAGGGAAGGGTCTATGGCTACACCTTA.

This clonotype occurred a few times. This chain connects TRBV30 to TRBJ2-3; a weak D match, TRBD1 (6 bases). CDR1 is GTSNPN and CDR2 is SVGIG in the germline V gene (reference sequence). The CDR3 extends over 15 amino acids. V was pared by 0 bases and J by 1 base, with 11 bases between. CDR3 nucleotides: TGTGCCTGGAGTGTACTGGGGGCAGGCACAGATACGCAGTATTTT. It encodes CAWSVLGAGTDTQYF.

This clonotype was seen repeatedly, ten times or more. The chain combines TRBV7-9 with TRBJ1-1; D gene uncertain. V was trimmed by 4 bases and J by 7 bases, leaving 16 bases between them. The CDR3 sequence is 14 residues long. Germline loops: CDR1 SEHNR, CDR2 FQNEAQ (reference sequence). Here the CDR3 reads CASSSPVARGEAFF. The CDR3 coding sequence is TGTGCCAGCAGCTCTCCCGTGGCCAGAGGTGAAGCTTTCTTT. The whole variable domain, filled in from reference TRBV7-9 and TRBJ1-1, reads DTGVSQNPRHKITKRGQNVTFRCDPISEHNRLYWYRQTLGQGPEFLTYFQNEAQLEKSRLLSDRFSAERPKGSFSTLEIQRTEQGDSAMYLCASSSPVARGEAFFGQGTRLTVV.

Turning to this clonotype: The CDR3 does not end in the conserved phenylalanine or tryptophan, so this is likely a read error. The chain couples TRBV5-5 to TRBJ1-1; the match to TRBD1 covers 7 bases. This CDR3 is built from 18 residues. The V gene end was trimmed by 1 base and the J gene end by 1 base; junction bases not matched to a gene: 13. CDR1 and CDR2 (germline): SGHKS, YYEKEE (reference sequence). The CDR3 nucleotides read TGTGCCAGCAGCTTGACCCAACCGGAAGGGGGCGAGAACACTGAAGCTTTCTCT. Protein product: CASSLTQPEGGENTEAFS.

This clonotype showed up many times. J is TRBJ2-7 and V is TRBV28; D gene ambiguous. The CDR3 runs 14 residues. Germline assignment: CDR1 MDHEN and CDR2 SYDVKM. Trimming took off 6 bases at V and 2 bases at J, with 14 bases between the two ends. The CDR3 spells CASRFRTGAYEQYF. CDR3 bases: TGTGCCAGCAGATTTAGGACGGGTGCCTACGAGCAGTACTTC.

For this clonotype: One end of the junction varies from germline; a read error may be responsible. The gene calls are TRBV19 and TRBJ1-1, with a possible D match to TRBD1 (6 bases). The CDR3 has 16 amino acids. Germline CDR1 and CDR2: LNHDA and SQIVND (reference sequence). The DNA for the CDR3 is TGTGCCAGTAGGCTGGGTTCCAGGGGATTGAACACTGAAGCTTCCTTT. This translates into CASRLGSRGLNTEASF.

In regard to this clonotype: One end of the junction fails to match germline, which may point to a read error. This sequence joins TRBV28 and TRBJ2-3; 9 bases line up with TRBD1. CDR3 length: 15 residues. CDR1 and CDR2 (germline): MDHEN, SYDVKM. This CDR3 is CASSEQGAKTGTQYF. The CDR3, as DNA: TGTGCCAGCAGCGAACAGGGGGCTAAGACAGGTACGCAGTATTTT.

This rearrangement joins TRBV5-1 to TRBJ2-1; tentative D call: TRBD1 (6 bases). CDR1 and CDR2 from the germline V gene are SGHRS and YFSETQ. The CDR3 spans 15 residues. The V and J ends lost 4 bases and 5 bases respectively, with 16 bases between them. CDR3 DNA: TGCGCCAGCAGCCCACGCAGGGGTTTGGACAATGAGCAGTTCTTC. Protein: CASSPRRGLDNEQFF.

Many counts were recorded for this clonotype. CDR3 sequence (DNA): TGTGCTAGTGGTTTGGCTGCAACAGGGAATGTTTACACTGAAGCTTTCTTT. Protein sequence: CASGLAATGNVYTEAFF. V and J are TRBV12-5 and TRBJ1-1, with D perhaps TRBD1 (6 bases). Germline CDR1 is LGHNT and CDR2 is FRNRAP. This CDR3 region has 17 residues. V shed 1 base and J shed 3 bases, with 18 bases lying between them.

At least ten counts were recorded for this clonotype. The gene calls are TRBV7-8 and TRBJ2-1; weak D call: TRBD1 (6 bases). The CDR3 is 14 amino acids. Germline assignment: CDR1 SGHVS and CDR2 FQNEAQ. Trimming pared 4 bases from V and 5 bases from J, leaving 12 bases between. CDR3 nucleotide sequence: TGTGCCAGCAGCTCGAGGACAGTCAACAATGAGCAGTTCTTC. Translation: CASSSRTVNNEQFF.

Of note for this clonotype: It may be a read error: a sequence one base away is much more abundant. This sequence joins TRBV4-3 and TRBJ1-3, with D perhaps TRBD1 (6 bases). The CDR3 has 15 residues. In germline, CDR1 is LGHNA, CDR2 YSLEER. CDR3 sequence: CAGSQGTGSGNTIYF. The CDR3 DNA is TGCGCCGGCAGCCAGGGGACGGGCTCTGGAAACACCATATATTTT.

This clonotype occurred many times. The chain employs TRBV28 and TRBJ2-7; tentative D call: TRBD2 (6 bases). V lost 6 bases, J lost 4 bases, and 13 bases lay in between. Germline assignment: CDR1 MDHEN and CDR2 SYDVKM. The CDR3 extends over 13 amino acids. The CDR3 loop is CASSFLGTYEQYF. The CDR3 DNA sequence: TGTGCCAGCAGCTTCCTTGGGACTTACGAGCAGTACTTC.

The chain employs TRBV20-1 and TRBJ2-5; 9 bases align to TRBD2. Looked up from germline, CDR1 is DFQATT and CDR2 is SNEGSKA (reference sequence). V trimming: 5 bases; J trimming: 4 bases; junction bases outside the gene matches: 8. The CDR3 covers 14 residues. The CDR3 DNA sequence: TGCAGTGCTGCGGGAGGGGGGCGAGGAGAGACCCAGTACTTC. Its translation: CSAAGGGRGETQYF.

This clonotype was recorded at least ten times. The chain recombines TRBV28 with TRBJ2-7, with 9 bases matching TRBD2. This CDR3 spans 15 amino acids. From germline, CDR1 is MDHEN and CDR2 SYDVKM. V shed 5 bases and J 5 bases; nucleotides not matched to a gene: 10. CDR3 sequence: CASSPRSLAGDEQYF. The CDR3 DNA is TGTGCCAGCAGTCCCCGTTCGTTAGCGGGAGACGAGCAGTACTTC.

For this clonotype: A much larger clone sits a single nucleotide away, making a read error possible. The chain recombines TRBV7-9 with TRBJ2-3, with 12 bases matching TRBD2. This CDR3 is 19 amino acids long. Germline lookup yields CDR1 SEHNR and CDR2 FQNEAQ (reference sequence). Written as DNA, the CDR3 is TGTGCCTGCAGCCCGGGACTAGCGGGTCCGGCCACTAGCACAGATACGCAGTATTTT. It translates to CACSPGLAGPATSTDTQYF.

The gene calls are TRBV19 and TRBJ2-3; 13 bases line up with TRBD2. The CDR3 length is 19 residues. Germline CDR1 and CDR2: LNHDA and SQIVND (reference sequence). The V segment lost 0 bases and the J segment 0 bases; nucleotides outside the gene matches: 6. CDR3 protein: CASSIDLGLAGTSTDTQYF. CDR3 DNA sequence: TGTGCCAGTAGTATAGATCTGGGACTAGCGGGGACTAGCACAGATACGCAGTATTTT.

The rearrangement links TRBV15 to TRBJ1-1, with a possible D match to TRBD1 (5 bases). The CDR3 length is 17 residues. Germline values: CDR1 LNHNV, CDR2 YYDKDF (reference sequence). Between the trimmed V and J ends, which lost 0 bases and 8 bases, there was a span of 22 bases. CDR3 protein: CATSRDGWRQSLQEAFF. CDR3 sequence (DNA): TGTGCCACCAGCAGAGATGGTTGGAGACAGAGCCTTCAAGAAGCTTTCTTT.

With regard to this clonotype: It may be a read error: a sequence one base away is much more abundant. J is TRBJ2-7 and V is TRBV6-2 or TRBV6-3, with D tentatively TRBD1 (5 bases). The germline gives CDR1 MNHEY, CDR2 SVGEGT. CDR3 size: 13 residues. Deletions cut 5 bases from V and 5 bases from J, with 13 bases between. The CDR3 nucleotides are TGTGCCAGCAGTCCCGGACAATCCCACGAGCAGTACTTC. Residues: CASSPGQSHEQYF.

The genes are TRBV4-1 and TRBJ1-6; D not resolved. V gave up 3 bases and J gave up 7 bases, with 4 bases separating them. The CDR3 totals 12 residues. CDR1 MGHRA and CDR2 YSYEKL come from the germline V gene. In DNA, the CDR3 is TGCGCCAGCAGCCAGAAAAATTCACCCCTCCACTTT. This sequence encodes CASSQKNSPLHF.

This clonotype was seen only a few times. This chain connects TRBV20-1 to TRBJ2-7, with D tentatively TRBD2 (5 bases). Trimming took 7 bases from V and 0 from J, leaving 10 bases between them. The CDR3 extends over 12 amino acids. Germline CDR1 DFQATT, CDR2 SNEGSKA (reference sequence). The CDR3, as DNA: TGCAGTGTTGAGCGGAGCTCCTACGAGCAGTACTTC. It translates to CSVERSSYEQYF.

This clonotype was counted at least ten times. The CDR3, as DNA: TGTGCCAGCAGCCCGGACAGGATTAATGAAAAACTGTTTTTT. Protein sequence: CASSPDRINEKLFF. The chain carries TRBV7-6 and TRBJ1-4, with 7 bases lining up with TRBD1. Losses at the gene ends were 5 bases for V and 4 bases for J; bases not matched to a gene: 4. The germline V gene encodes CDR1 SGHVS and CDR2 FNYEAQ. This CDR3 contains 14 residues.

CDR3 amino acids: CASFTARGATSEAFF. In nucleotides, the CDR3 is TGTGCCAGCTTTACCGCACGCGGGGCCACGTCTGAAGCTTTCTTT. This chain joins TRBV6-5 and TRBJ1-1; D is possibly TRBD1 (5 bases). The CDR3 covers 15 residues. CDR1 and CDR2 from the germline V gene are MNHEY and SVGAGI. Trimming left V 8 bases short and J 6 bases short, with 22 bases between.

Concerning this clonotype: This may arise from a read error, as a much more abundant clone is one base away. V and J are TRBV20-1 and TRBJ2-3; TRBD2 might be the D (6 bases). Germline assignment: CDR1 DFQATT and CDR2 SNEGSKA (reference sequence). The CDR3 loop spans 16 amino acids. Written as DNA, the CDR3 is TGCGGTGCTAGAGACCCTCTACGGGAGAGCACAGATACGCAGTATTTT. It encodes CGARDPLRESTDTQYF.

This clonotype was seen a handful of times. The chain has TRBV3-2 and TRBJ1-5. TRBV3-2 is labeled a pseudogene. This CDR3 spans 14 amino acids. This chain's CDR3 is CASSHVRSNQPQHF. The CDR3 DNA reads TGTGCCAGCAGCCATGTGCGTAGCAATCAGCCCCAGCATTTT.